This passage covers 18 T cell receptor beta chains from one sample sequenced in a study of radiation and T cells in renal cell carcinoma. Sequencing was performed with immunoSEQ multiplex PCR; in TCRdb, only in-frame clones are kept and a portion is missing. The repertoire holds about 150,000 clones, with approximately 90% as singletons. The time point was: blood 2 weeks post-SBRT. The treatment was: 15 Gy SBRT to primary tumor, nephrectomy 4 weeks later. Material: blood, obtained from a patient whose treatment included radiotherapy and nephrectomy. The receptors shown here come from a woman aged 45-60 years with renal cell carcinoma.

The chain carries TRBV5-6 and TRBJ1-2, with 7 nucleotides matching TRBD1. Per the germline V gene, CDR1 is SGHDT and CDR2 is YYEEEE. Losses at the gene ends were 4 bases for V and 4 bases for J; bases not matched to a gene: 10. The CDR3 covers 15 residues. The CDR3 nucleotides are TGTGCCAGCAGCCCCTCCCTGGGACAGCTCTATGGCTACACCTTC. Amino acid sequence: CASSPSLGQLYGYTF.

The chain carries TRBV15 and TRBJ2-1; 9 bases map to TRBD2. Germline lookup yields CDR1 LNHNV and CDR2 YYDKDF (reference sequence). This CDR3 is 16 amino acids long. V was clipped by 0 bases and J by 3 bases; unmatched bases: 3. The CDR3 coding sequence is TGTGCCACCAGCAGAGAGGGTAGCGGGGGCTACAATGAGCAGTTCTTC. This encodes CATSREGSGGYNEQFF.

V and J are TRBV6-5 and TRBJ1-2; D is unresolved. The germline gives CDR1 MNHEY, CDR2 SVGAGI. CDR3 length: 15 residues. Deletions cut 6 bases from V and 5 bases from J, with 19 bases between. For the CDR3, the DNA is TGTGCCAGCAGCGTCGGACCGCACCCTTCGTATGGCTACACCTTC. Translated, it gives CASSVGPHPSYGYTF.

This clone was counted only a few times. This rearrangement joins TRBV29-1 to TRBJ2-1; a possible D gene is TRBD2 (5 bases). V lost 4 bases, J lost 4 bases, and 14 bases lay in between. Germline CDR1 reads SQVTM; CDR2 reads ANQGSEA. The CDR3 totals 14 residues. CDR3 DNA sequence: TGCAGCGTTGTGGCCAATGAGCGGTACAATGAGCAGTTCTTC. Protein sequence: CSVVANERYNEQFF.

The V call is TRBV4-1, the J call TRBJ2-1, with D uncertain. The CDR3 loop spans 12 amino acids. Germline CDR1 MGHRA, CDR2 YSYEKL. V lost 7 bases to trimming and J lost 8 bases, with 12 bases between them. DNA for the CDR3: TGCGCCAGCACCTCTCGTGGCGATGAGCAGTTCTTC. Its translation: CASTSRGDEQFF.

This clone was picked up one time. The chain uses TRBV19 and TRBJ2-3; TRBD2 matches 12 bases. The CDR3 is 16 amino acids. V was pared by 4 bases and J by 6 bases, with 8 bases of the junction left unmatched. Germline V gene data show CDR1 as LNHDA and CDR2 as SQIVND (reference sequence). The CDR3 region is CASSTLAGGPRDTQYF. In DNA, the CDR3 is TGTGCCAGTAGTACCCTAGCGGGGGGGCCTCGTGATACGCAGTATTTT.

The CDR3 bases are TGCGCCAGCAGCCGAGACGACCCCAAACAGCCCTACAATGAGCAGTTCTTC. Protein sequence: CASSRDDPKQPYNEQFF. The chain employs TRBV4-1 and TRBJ2-1; D gene uncertain. Trimming pared 4 bases from V and 2 bases from J, leaving 18 bases between. Germline V CDR1 and CDR2: MGHRA, YSYEKL. CDR3 length: 17 residues.

This chain uses TRBV18 with TRBJ2-3; perhaps TRBD2 as D (5 bases). The CDR3 loop spans 15 amino acids. V gave up 3 bases and J gave up 0 bases, with 10 bases separating them. Germline CDR1 is KGHSH and CDR2 is LQKENI. The CDR3 DNA follows: TGTGCCAGCTCACCGTCGAGCGGTAGCACAGATACGCAGTATTTT. As protein: CASSPSSGSTDTQYF.

This clone was recorded once. The rearrangement uses TRBV19 and TRBJ1-5; maybe TRBD1 (6 bases). V dropped 5 bases and J dropped 7 bases, with 15 bases sitting between them. The germline V gene has CDR1 LNHDA and CDR2 SQIVND (reference sequence). The CDR3 contains 14 residues. The CDR3 region has the DNA TGTGCCAGTAGTTCGCCAGGGGCCGACCAGCCCCAGCATTTT. Its protein product is CASSSPGADQPQHF.

The chain is built from TRBV7-9 and TRBJ1-4; D not certain. V gave up 5 bases and J gave up 4 bases, with 14 bases separating them. Germline CDR1 SEHNR, CDR2 FQNEAQ (reference sequence). The CDR3 is 15 amino acids. CDR3 in amino acids: CASSDRPNYNEKLFF. The CDR3 DNA follows: TGTGCCAGCAGCGATCGCCCAAACTATAATGAAAAACTGTTTTTT. Combining the CDR3 with reference TRBV7-9 and TRBJ1-4 gives the whole variable domain DTGVSQNPRHKITKRGQNVTFRCDPISEHNRLYWYRQTLGQGPEFLTYFQNEAQLEKSRLLSDRFSAERPKGSFSTLEIQRTEQGDSAMYLCASSDRPNYNEKLFFGSGTQLSVL.

V usage is TRBV19 and J usage is TRBJ2-3; TRBD1 matches at 11 bases. V lost 5 bases, J lost 8 bases, and 6 bases stayed unmatched. Germline V gene data show CDR1 as LNHDA and CDR2 as SQIVND (reference sequence). The CDR3 is 14 residues long. The CDR3 sequence is CASSSGQGVGTQYF. CDR3 DNA sequence: TGTGCCAGTAGTTCGGGACAGGGGGTTGGTACGCAGTATTTT. Combining the CDR3 with reference TRBV19 and TRBJ2-3 gives the whole variable domain DGGITQSPKYLFRKEGQNVTLSCEQNLNHDAMYWYRQDPGQGLRLIYYSQIVNDFQKGDIAEGYSVSREKKESFPLTVTSAQKNPTAFYLCASSSGQGVGTQYFGPGTRLTVL.

The chain combines TRBV19 with TRBJ1-1; TRBD1 agrees at 8 bases. The J segment lost 3 bases and the V segment lost 5 bases, leaving 2 bases of the junction unmatched. Germline values: CDR1 LNHDA, CDR2 SQIVND (reference sequence). The CDR3 contains 13 residues. CDR3 DNA: TGTGCCAGTAGTCCGACAGGGGACACTGAAGCTTTCTTT. This codes for CASSPTGDTEAFF.

The chain uses TRBV5-8 and TRBJ2-5, with D tentatively TRBD2 (6 bases). Germline CDR1 SGHTS, CDR2 YDEGEE. The V end lost 2 bases, the J end lost 7 bases, and 18 bases lay between the germline ends. This CDR3 region has 15 residues. The CDR3 nucleotides are TGTGCCAGCAGCTTCTCGGAGGGGTCGTTTGGGACCCAGTACTTC. Protein product: CASSFSEGSFGTQYF.

The V call is TRBV11-2, the J call TRBJ2-7, with TRBD2 matching over 11 bases. CDR3 length: 14 residues. The ends lost 4 bases at V and 3 bases at J; junction bases unmatched: 2. Germline V gene lookup returns CDR1 SGHAT and CDR2 FQNNGV. The CDR3 protein is CASSWGTSGYEQYF. CDR3 nucleotides: TGTGCCAGCAGCTGGGGGACTAGCGGCTACGAGCAGTACTTC. Using reference TRBV11-2 and TRBJ2-7 for the parts outside the CDR3, the full variable domain is EAGVAQSPRYKIIEKRQSVAFWCNPISGHATLYWYQQILGQGPKLLIQFQNNGVVDDSQLPKDRFSAERLKGVDSTLKIQPAKLEDSAVYLCASSWGTSGYEQYFGPGTRLTVT.

The chain recombines TRBV19 with TRBJ1-2; 7 bases are a match to TRBD1. The V and J ends lost 5 bases and 7 bases, in that order; junction bases with no gene match: 10. Germline CDR1 is LNHDA and CDR2 is SQIVND (reference sequence). The CDR3 loop spans 14 amino acids. CDR3 nucleotide sequence: TGTGCCAGTAGTTCTCTAACAGGGGATGGTGGCTACACCTTC. Translation gives CASSSLTGDGGYTF.

The genes are TRBV9 and TRBJ2-5, with 13 bases aligning to TRBD2. Germline CDR1 SGDLS, CDR2 YYNGEE. Trimming cost V 4 bases and J 1 base; bases outside gene matches: 4. The CDR3 is 16 residues long. This CDR3 reads CASSLGTSGAQETQYF. For the CDR3, the DNA is TGTGCCAGCAGCCTCGGGACTAGCGGGGCCCAAGAGACCCAGTACTTC. Using reference TRBV9 and TRBJ2-5 for the parts outside the CDR3, the full variable domain is DSGVTQTPKHLITATGQRVTLRCSPRSGDLSVYWYQQSLDQGLQFLIQYYNGEERAKGNILERFSAQQFPDLHSELNLSSLELGDSALYFCASSLGTSGAQETQYFGPGTRLLVL.

The chain joins TRBV5-1 to TRBJ1-6, with D hard to call. The length of the CDR3 is 16 residues. With 0 bases removed from V and 0 bases from J, the gap between germline ends came to 7 bases. Germline V CDR1 and CDR2: SGHRS, YFSETQ. The CDR3 sequence: CASSLDASSYNSPLHF. CDR3 sequence (DNA): TGCGCCAGCAGCTTGGACGCTAGCTCCTATAATTCACCCCTCCACTTT.

This chain joins TRBV2 and TRBJ2-5; 8 nucleotides agree with TRBD1. The CDR3 contains 15 residues. V lost 6 bases to trimming and J lost 1 base; unmatched junction nucleotides: 7. The germline gives CDR1 SNHLY, CDR2 FYNNEI. The CDR3 region has the DNA TGTGCCAGCAGCCTGAACAGGGGGGCCCAAGAGACCCAGTACTTC. Its protein is CASSLNRGAQETQYF.